This T cell receptor (beta chain) was observed in a study of blood T cell repertoires in COVID-19. Source study methods: Reference gene primers were amplified, and this amplification served to estimate nucleated cell counts. The repertoire was sequenced with immunoSEQ multiplex PCR; TCRdb's copy has only in-frame clones and lacks some. V, J and clone size reflect that table, while D and trimming were determined from the DNA. There are 90,000 to 120,000 clones in the sample; more than 60% occur only once, and 20% to 25% lies in the top ten. Germline values: CDR1 SGHRS, CDR2 YFSETQ. Trimming pared 8 bases from V and 4 bases from J, leaving 17 bases between. There are 14 residues in the CDR3.

This receptor was identified in a man in his 70s with active or convalescent COVID-19. This chain links TRBV5-1 with TRBJ2-3; possibly TRBD1 for D (6 bases). The sequencing input was peripheral blood. DNA of the CDR3: TGCGCCAGTGTTCAGGGGCTTTCCGCAGATACGCAGTATTTT. Its protein is CASVQGLSADTQYF.